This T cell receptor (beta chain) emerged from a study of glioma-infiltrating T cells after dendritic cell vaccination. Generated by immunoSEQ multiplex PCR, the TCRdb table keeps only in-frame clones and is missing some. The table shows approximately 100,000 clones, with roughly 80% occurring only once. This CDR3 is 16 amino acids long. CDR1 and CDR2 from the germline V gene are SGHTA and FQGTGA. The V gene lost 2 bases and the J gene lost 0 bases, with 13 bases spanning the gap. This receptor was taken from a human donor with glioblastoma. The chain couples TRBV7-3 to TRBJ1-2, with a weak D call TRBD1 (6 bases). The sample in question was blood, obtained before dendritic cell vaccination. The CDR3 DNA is TGTGCCAGCAGCTTAGGAACAGGGTTAGCTAACTATGGCTACACCTTC. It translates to CASSLGTGLANYGYTF.